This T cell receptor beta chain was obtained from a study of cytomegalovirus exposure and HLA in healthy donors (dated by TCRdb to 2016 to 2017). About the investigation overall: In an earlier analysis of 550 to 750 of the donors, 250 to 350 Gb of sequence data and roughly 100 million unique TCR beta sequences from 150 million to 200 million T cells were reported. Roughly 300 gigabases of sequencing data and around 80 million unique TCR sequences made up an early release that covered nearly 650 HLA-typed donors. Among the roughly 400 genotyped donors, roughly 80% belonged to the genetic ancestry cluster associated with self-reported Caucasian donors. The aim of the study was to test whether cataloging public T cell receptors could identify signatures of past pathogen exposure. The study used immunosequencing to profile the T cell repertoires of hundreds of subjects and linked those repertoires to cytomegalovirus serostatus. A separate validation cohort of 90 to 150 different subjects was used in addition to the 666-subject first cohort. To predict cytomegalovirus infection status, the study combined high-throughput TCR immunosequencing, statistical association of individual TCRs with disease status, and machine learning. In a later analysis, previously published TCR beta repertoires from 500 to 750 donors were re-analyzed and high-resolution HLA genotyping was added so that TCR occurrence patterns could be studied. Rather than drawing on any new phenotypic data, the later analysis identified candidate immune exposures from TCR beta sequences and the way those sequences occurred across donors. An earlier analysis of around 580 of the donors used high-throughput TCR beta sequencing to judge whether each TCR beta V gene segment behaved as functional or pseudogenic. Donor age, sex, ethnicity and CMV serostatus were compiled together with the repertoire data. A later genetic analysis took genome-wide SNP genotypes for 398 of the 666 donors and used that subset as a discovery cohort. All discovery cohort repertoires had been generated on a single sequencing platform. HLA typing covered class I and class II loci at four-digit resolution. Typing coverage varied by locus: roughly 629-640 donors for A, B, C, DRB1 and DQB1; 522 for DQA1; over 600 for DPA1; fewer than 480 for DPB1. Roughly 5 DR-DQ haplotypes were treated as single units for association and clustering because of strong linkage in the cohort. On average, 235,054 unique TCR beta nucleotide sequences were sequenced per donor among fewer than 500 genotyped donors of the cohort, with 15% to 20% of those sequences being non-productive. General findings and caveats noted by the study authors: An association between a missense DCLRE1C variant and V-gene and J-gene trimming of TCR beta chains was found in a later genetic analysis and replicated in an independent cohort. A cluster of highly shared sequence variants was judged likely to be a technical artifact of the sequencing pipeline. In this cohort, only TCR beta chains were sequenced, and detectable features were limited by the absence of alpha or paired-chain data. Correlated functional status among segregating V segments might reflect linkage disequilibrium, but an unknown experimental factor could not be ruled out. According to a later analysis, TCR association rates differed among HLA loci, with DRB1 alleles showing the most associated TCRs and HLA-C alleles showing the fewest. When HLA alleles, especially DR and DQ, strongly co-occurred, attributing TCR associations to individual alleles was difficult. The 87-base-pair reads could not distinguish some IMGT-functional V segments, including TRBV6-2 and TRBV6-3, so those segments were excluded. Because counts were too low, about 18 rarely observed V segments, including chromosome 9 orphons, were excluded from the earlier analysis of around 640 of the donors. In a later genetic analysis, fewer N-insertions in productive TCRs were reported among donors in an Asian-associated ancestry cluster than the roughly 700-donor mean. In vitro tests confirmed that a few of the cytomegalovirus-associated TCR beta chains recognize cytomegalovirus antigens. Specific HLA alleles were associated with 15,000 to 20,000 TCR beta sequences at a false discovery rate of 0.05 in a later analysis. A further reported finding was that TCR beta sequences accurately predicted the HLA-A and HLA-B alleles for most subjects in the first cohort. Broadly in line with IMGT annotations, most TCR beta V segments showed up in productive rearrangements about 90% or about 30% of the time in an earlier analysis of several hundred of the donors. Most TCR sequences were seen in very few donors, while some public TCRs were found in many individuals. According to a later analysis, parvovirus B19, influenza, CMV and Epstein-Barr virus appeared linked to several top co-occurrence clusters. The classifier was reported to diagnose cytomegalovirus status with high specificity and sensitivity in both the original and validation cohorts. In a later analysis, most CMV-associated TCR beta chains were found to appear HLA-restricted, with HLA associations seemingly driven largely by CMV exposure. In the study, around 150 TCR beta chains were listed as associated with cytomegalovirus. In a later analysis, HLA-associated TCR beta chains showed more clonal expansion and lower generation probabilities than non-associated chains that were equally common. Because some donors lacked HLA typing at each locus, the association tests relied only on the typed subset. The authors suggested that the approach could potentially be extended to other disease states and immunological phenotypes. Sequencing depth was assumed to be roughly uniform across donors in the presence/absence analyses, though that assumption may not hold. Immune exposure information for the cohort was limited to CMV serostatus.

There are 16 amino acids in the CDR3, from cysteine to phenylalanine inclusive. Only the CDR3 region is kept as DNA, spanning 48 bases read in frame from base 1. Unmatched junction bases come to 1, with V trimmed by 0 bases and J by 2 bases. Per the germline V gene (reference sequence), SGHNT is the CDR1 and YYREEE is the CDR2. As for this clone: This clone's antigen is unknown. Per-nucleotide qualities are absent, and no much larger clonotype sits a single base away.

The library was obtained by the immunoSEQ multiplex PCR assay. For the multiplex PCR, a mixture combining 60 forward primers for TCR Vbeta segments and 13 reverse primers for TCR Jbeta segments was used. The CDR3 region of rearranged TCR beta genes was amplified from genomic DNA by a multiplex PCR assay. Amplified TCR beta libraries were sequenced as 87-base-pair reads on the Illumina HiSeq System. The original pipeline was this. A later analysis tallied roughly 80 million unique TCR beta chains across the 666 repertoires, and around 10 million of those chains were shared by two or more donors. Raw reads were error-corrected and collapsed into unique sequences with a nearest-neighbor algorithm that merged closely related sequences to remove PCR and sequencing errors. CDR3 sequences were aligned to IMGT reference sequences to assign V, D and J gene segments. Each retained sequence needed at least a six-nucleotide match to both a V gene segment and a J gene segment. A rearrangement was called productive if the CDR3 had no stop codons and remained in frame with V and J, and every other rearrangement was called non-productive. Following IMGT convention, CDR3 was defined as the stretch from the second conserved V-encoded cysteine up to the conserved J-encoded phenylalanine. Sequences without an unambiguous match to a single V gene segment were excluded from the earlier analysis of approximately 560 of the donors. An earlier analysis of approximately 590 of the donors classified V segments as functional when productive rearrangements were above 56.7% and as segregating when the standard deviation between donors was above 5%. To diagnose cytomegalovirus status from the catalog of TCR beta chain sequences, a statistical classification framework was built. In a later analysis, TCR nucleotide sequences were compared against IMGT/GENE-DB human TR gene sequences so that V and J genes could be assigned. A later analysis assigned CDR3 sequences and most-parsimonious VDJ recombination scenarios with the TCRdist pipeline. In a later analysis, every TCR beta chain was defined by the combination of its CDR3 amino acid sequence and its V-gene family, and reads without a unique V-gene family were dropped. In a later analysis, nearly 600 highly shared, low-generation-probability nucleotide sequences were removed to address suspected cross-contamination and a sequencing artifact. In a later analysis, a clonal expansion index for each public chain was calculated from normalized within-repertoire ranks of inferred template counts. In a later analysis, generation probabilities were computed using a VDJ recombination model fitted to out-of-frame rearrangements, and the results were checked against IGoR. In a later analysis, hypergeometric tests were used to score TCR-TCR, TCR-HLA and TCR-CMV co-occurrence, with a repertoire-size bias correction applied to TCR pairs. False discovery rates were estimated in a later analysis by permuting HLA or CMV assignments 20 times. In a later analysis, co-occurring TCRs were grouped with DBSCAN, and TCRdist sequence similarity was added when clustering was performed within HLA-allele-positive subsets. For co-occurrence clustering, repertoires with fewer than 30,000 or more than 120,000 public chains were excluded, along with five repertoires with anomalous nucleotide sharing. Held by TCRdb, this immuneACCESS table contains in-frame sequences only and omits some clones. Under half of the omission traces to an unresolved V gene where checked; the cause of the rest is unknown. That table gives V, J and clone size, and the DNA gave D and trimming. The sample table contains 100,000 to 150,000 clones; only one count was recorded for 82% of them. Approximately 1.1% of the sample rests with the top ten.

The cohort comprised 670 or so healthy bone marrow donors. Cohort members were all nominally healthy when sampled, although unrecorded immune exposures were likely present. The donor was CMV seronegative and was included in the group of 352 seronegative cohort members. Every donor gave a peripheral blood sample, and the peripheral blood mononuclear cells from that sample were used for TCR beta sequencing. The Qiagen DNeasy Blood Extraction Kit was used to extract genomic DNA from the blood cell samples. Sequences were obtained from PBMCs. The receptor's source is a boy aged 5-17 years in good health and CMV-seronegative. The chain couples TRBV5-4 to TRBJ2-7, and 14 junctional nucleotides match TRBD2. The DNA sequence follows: TGTGCCAGCAGCTTGGAGACTAGCGGGAGGGCCTACGAGCAGTACTTC. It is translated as CASSLETSGRAYEQYF.